The rows below give T cell receptor beta chains drawn from one sample of a study of T cell responses to AZD1222 COVID-19 vaccine. TCRdb keeps only in-frame clones here, not all; method: immunoSEQ multiplex PCR. Found here are 120,000 to 150,000 clones, about 93% of them singletons; the top ten hold 1.9%. The sequencing here drew on peripheral blood, taken on day 0 of AZD1222 vaccination. The receptors derive from an adult in good health. CDR3s include the opening cysteine and the closing phenylalanine or tryptophan. The D gene is left open where the match is weak. The size field is filled for only some rows; it gives once, few, many or a size class.

clone_size,j_call,d_call,v_call,cdr3_aa,cdr3_nt
-,TRBJ2-3,TRBD2,TRBV6-5,CASSGSGRGTDTQYF,TGTGCCAGCAGCGGTAGCGGGAGAGGCACAGATACGCAGTATTTT
-,TRBJ1-2,TRBD1,TRBV2,CAGHRGPDYGYTF,TGTGCCGGTCACAGGGGACCGGACTATGGCTACACCTTC
-,TRBJ2-6,TRBD1,TRBV5-1,CASSLVFGTESSGANVLTF,TGCGCCAGCAGCTTGGTTTTCGGGACAGAGAGCTCTGGGGCCAACGTCCTGACTTTC
-,TRBJ2-7,TRBD2,TRBV18,CASSTSGRRGGEQYF,TGTGCCAGCTCGACATCCGGCAGGCGGGGAGGGGAGCAGTACTTC
-,TRBJ1-2,-,TRBV6-5,CASNRAIGYTF,TGTGCCAGCAACCGGGCCATCGGCTACACCTTC
-,TRBJ1-5,-,TRBV11-3,CASSLIARHRENQPQHF,TGTGCCAGCAGCTTAATCGCCCGACACAGGGAGAATCAGCCCCAACATTTT
-,TRBJ2-1,-,TRBV30,CAWSVQGGNEQFF,TGTGCCTGGAGTGTACAAGGAGGGAATGAGCAGTTCTTC
once,TRBJ2-5,-,TRBV7-2,CASSLLETQYF,TGTGCCAGCAGCCTCTTAGAGACCCAGTACTTC
-,TRBJ1-4,-,TRBV15,CATSRLKSAGQMANEKLFF,TGTGCCACCAGCAGACTCAAATCGGCAGGACAGATGGCTAATGAAAAACTGTTTTTT
-,TRBJ1-2,-,TRBV13,CASSLGTPYGYTF,TGTGCCAGCAGCCTCGGGACCCCCTATGGCTACACCTTC
-,TRBJ2-7,-,TRBV11-2,CASSFLYEQYF,TGTGCCAGCAGCTTTTTGTACGAGCAGTACTTC
-,TRBJ1-1,-,TRBV7-3,CASSPTPGNTEAFF,TGTGCCAGCAGCCCAACACCGGGGAACACTGAAGCTTTCTTT
-,TRBJ2-1,-,TRBV5-4,CASSAAAGSYNEQFF,TGTGCCAGCAGCGCCGCTGCCGGCTCCTACAATGAGCAGTTCTTC
-,TRBJ1-4,-,TRBV18,CASSGQSNEKLFF,TGTGCCAGCTCCGGGCAATCTAATGAAAAACTGTTTTTT